This is a list of T cell receptor beta chains from one sample in a study of T cell clones after liver transplantation. Data came from immunoSEQ multiplex PCR; TCRdb stores just in-frame clones and leaves some out. The sample includes about 74,000 clones, about 80% of them seen just once. The sample consisted of CD4+ T cells from blood, taken before liver transplant. The source of these receptors is a human donor who received a liver transplant. Each CDR3 is given with its conserved first and last residue. Each record gives: J gene, V gene, clone size, D gene, CDR3 DNA, CDR3 protein. D genes are given only for firm matches. For some rows the clone size is stated as once, few or many, or as a class when expanded; others skip it.

>TRBJ2-5|TRBV28|NA|TRBD2
TGTGCCAGCAGTTTCGAGAGTGGCGGGAGTATAGAGACCCAGTACTTC
CASSFESGGSIETQYF
>TRBJ2-1|TRBV5-1|NA|NA
TGCGCCAGCAGCTTAATTTTGGGTGCGGAGAAGTTGGAAAAGGGCGATGAGCAGTTCTTC
CASSLILGAEKLEKGDEQFF
>TRBJ2-7|TRBV18|NA|NA
TGTGCCAGCTCACCACCGGGAACTTATCTAACCTACGAGCAGTACTTC
CASSPPGTYLTYEQYF
>TRBJ1-2|TRBV19|once|NA
TGTGCCAGTAGTATAGTGTTACGGACAGCTAACTATGGCTACACCTTC
CASSIVLRTANYGYTF
>TRBJ2-1|TRBV5-1|NA|NA
TGCGCCAGCAGCTTGGACGCAGGGTTAGAATACAATGAGCAGTTCTTC
CASSLDAGLEYNEQFF
>TRBJ1-1|TRBV20-1|NA|NA
TGCAGTGCTGCGGGCCTAGGAGGAGCTTTCTTT
CSAAGLGGAFF
>TRBJ2-5|TRBV15|NA|NA
TGTGCCACCAGCAACTTCCAAGAGACCCAGTACTTC
CATSNFQETQYF
>TRBJ1-3|TRBV7-2|NA|NA
TGTGCCAGCAGCTTAGTTGACACTAGCTCTGGAAACACCATATATTTT
CASSLVDTSSGNTIYF
>TRBJ2-5|TRBV11-2|NA|NA
TGTGCCAGCAGCTTAGAGGCCTTGGAGGAGACCCAGTACTTC
CASSLEALEETQYF
>TRBJ1-2|TRBV6-5|NA|NA
TGTGCCAGCAGTGATAGTGGGGGGCCCGGCTACACCTTC
CASSDSGGPGYTF
>TRBJ2-7|TRBV4-1|NA|TRBD1
TGCGCCAGCAGCCCAGGGACAGGGGGGGCGAACGAGCAGTACTTC
CASSPGTGGANEQYF
>TRBJ1-1|TRBV5-1|NA|NA
TGCGCCAGCAGCAGGCAGGTAGGCACTGAAGCTTTCTTT
CASSRQVGTEAFF
>TRBJ2-3|TRBV4-3|NA|TRBD1
TGCGCCAGCAGCCAAGGTGACAGGGTGACAGATACGCAGTATTTT
CASSQGDRVTDTQYF
>TRBJ2-1|TRBV4-1|NA|TRBD2
TGCGCCAGCAGCCTTCAGGGAGCAAGCGGGAGGTTTGGGGGCAATGAGCAGTTCTTC
CASSLQGASGRFGGNEQFF
>TRBJ2-7|TRBV6-1|once|NA
TGTGCCAGCAGTGACCGGGGCCGGAACTACGAGCAGTACTTC
CASSDRGRNYEQYF
>TRBJ1-2|TRBV5-1|once|NA
TGCGCCAGCAGCGCATGGACAGATTCTGGCTACACCTTC
CASSAWTDSGYTF
>TRBJ2-7|TRBV6-5|once|NA
TGTGCCAGCAGTTACTCTTGGGGATTGGCCTACGAGCAGTACTTC
CASSYSWGLAYEQYF
>TRBJ1-5|TRBV21-1|NA|NA
TGTGCCAGCAGCGGCCGACAGGGCGATCAGCCCCAGCATTTT
CASSGRQGDQPQHF
>TRBJ1-4|TRBV5-4|NA|NA
TGTGCCAGCAGCCCTGGGACGGCGGCCGTTAATGAAAAACTGTTTTTT
CASSPGTAAVNEKLFF
>TRBJ2-3|TRBV10-1|NA|TRBD2
TGCGCCAGCAGTGGGCGGGAGGGCCCGCTCGACACAGATACGCAGTATTTT
CASSGREGPLDTDTQYF
>TRBJ2-1|TRBV10-3|once|TRBD2
TGTGCCATATCCGGGACTAGCGGGTCCGGGGGGAAGCAGTTCTTC
CAISGTSGSGGKQFF
>TRBJ1-3|TRBV28|NA|NA
TGTGCCAGCTTCAGGGTCTCTGGAAACACCATATATTTT
CASFRVSGNTIYF
>TRBJ2-2|TRBV30|NA|TRBD1
TGTGCCTGGGAGGGGACAGGGTTATCCGGGGAGCTGTTTTTT
CAWEGTGLSGELFF
>TRBJ1-4|TRBV2|NA|NA
TGTGCCAGCAGAACAGGGTGGGAAAAACTGTTTTTT
CASRTGWEKLFF
>TRBJ2-3|TRBV5-1|NA|NA
TGCGCCAGCAGCTTGCAGAGCTTCGGGGCCACAGATACGCAGTATTTT
CASSLQSFGATDTQYF
>TRBJ2-3|TRBV6-5|NA|NA
TGTGCCAGCAGTCTCCGGGACCGGCTCACAGATACGCAGTATTTT
CASSLRDRLTDTQYF
>TRBJ2-7|TRBV20-1|NA|NA
TGCAGTGCTACCAGGGGCTTGGAGCAGTACTTC
CSATRGLEQYF
>TRBJ1-2|TRBV5-1|NA|TRBD1
TGCGCCAGCAGCTGGGGACAGGGGTCCCTTTCTAACTATGGCTACACCTTC
CASSWGQGSLSNYGYTF